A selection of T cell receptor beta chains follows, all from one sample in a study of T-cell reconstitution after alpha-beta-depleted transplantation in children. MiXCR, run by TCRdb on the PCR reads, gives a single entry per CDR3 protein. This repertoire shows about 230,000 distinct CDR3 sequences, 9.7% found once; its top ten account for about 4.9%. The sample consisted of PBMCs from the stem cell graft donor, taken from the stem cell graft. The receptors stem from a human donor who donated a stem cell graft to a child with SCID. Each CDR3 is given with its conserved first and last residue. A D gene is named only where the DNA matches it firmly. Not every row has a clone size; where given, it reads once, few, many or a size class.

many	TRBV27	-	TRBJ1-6	TGTGCCAGCAGCCCGATTCGGGGTGCCAATTCACCCCTCCACTTT	CASSPIRGANSPLHF
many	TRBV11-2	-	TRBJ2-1	TGTGCCAGCAGCTTAAGATGGGGTTCGGTTTACAATGAGCAGTTCTTC	CASSLRWGSVYNEQFF
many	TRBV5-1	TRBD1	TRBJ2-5	TGCGCCAGCAGCTGGGGGACAGATATCAAAGAGACCCAGTACTTC	CASSWGTDIKETQYF
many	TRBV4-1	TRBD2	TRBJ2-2	TGCGCCAGCAGCCCCCCCGGCGGGGGACTAGCGGTGAACACCGGGGAGCTGTTTTTT	CASSPPGGGLAVNTGELFF
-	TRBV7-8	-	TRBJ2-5	TGTGCCAGCAGCCCCCCAGTTGACCAGTACTTC	CASSPPVDQYF
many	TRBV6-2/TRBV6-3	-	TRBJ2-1	TGTGCCAGCAGCCCGGAAGCGACGAATGAGCAGTTCTTC	CASSPEATNEQFF
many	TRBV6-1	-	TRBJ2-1	TGTGCCAGCAGCCCCACGGGGTTGAGGGGATACAATGAGCAGTTCTTC	CASSPTGLRGYNEQFF
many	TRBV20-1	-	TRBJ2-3	TGCAGTGCTAACCACCTAGGGGCAGGCTACACAGATACGCAGTATTTT	CSANHLGAGYTDTQYF
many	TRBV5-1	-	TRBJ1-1	TGCGCCAGCAGGTATACGGTTAACACTGAAGCTTTCTTT	CASRYTVNTEAFF
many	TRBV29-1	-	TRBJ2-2	TGCAGCGTTGCTGGCCCGAGGGGGAACACCGGGGAGCTGTTTTTT	CSVAGPRGNTGELFF
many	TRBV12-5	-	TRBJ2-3	TGTGCTAGTGGTTTGTCAGGGTGGAGTACGCAGTATTTT	CASGLSGWSTQYF
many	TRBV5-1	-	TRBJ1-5	TGCGCCAGCAGCCCTTTGGGGCCTGGGACTCAGCCCCAGCATTTT	CASSPLGPGTQPQHF
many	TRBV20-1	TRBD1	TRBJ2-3	TGCAGTGCTAGCCGGGGACAGGGGCGTCGCGATACGCAGTATTTT	CSASRGQGRRDTQYF
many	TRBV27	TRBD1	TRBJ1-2	TGTGCCAGCAGTTTCGGGGACAGGGGGCCCACTAACTATGGCTACACCTTC	CASSFGDRGPTNYGYTF
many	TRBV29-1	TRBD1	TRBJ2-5	TGCAGCCTTCGGACAGGGGCTTTGGGGCCAGAGACCCAGTACTTC	CSLRTGALGPETQYF
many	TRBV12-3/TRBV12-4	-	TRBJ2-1	TGTGCCAGCAGCCCCCGGGGGCGTAACTACAATGAGCAGTTCTTC	CASSPRGRNYNEQFF
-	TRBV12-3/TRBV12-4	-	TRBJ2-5	TGTGCCAGCAGTTTTCTCCAGCCGGAGACCCAGTACTTC	CASSFLQPETQYF
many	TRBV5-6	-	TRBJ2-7	TGTGCCAGCAGCTCGAACTACGAGCAGTACTTC	CASSSNYEQYF
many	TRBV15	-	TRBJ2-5	TGTGCCACCGCACGGGCCTATCAAGAGACCCAGTACTTC	CATARAYQETQYF
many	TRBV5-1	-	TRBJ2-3	TGCGCCAGCAGCTTCCGACAGGTCCCAGATACGCAGTATTTT	CASSFRQVPDTQYF
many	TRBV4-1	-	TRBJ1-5	TGCGCCAGCAGCCAATGGCTCCCGGAGAGCAATCAGCCCCAGCATTTT	CASSQWLPESNQPQHF
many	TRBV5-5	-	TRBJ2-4	TGTGCCAGCAGCTTGGAGCGGTGGGGGAACATTCAGTACTTC	CASSLERWGNIQYF
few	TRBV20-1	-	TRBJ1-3	TGCAGTGCTAGCCAGGGCTCTGGAAACACCATATATTTT	CSASQGSGNTIYF
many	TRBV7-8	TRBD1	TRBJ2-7	TGTGCCAGCAGCTCAGATGGACAGGTCTACGAGCAGTACTTC	CASSSDGQVYEQYF
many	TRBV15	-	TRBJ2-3	TGTGCCACCAGCCGCCTCGACAGCGGAGATACGCAGTATTTT	CATSRLDSGDTQYF
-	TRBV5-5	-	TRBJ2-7	TGTGCCAGCAGCTTGGCCCACAGCTCCTACGAGCAGTACTTC	CASSLAHSSYEQYF
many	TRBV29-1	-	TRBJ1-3	TGCAGCGGTCAGTGGGGCCCCGGAAACACCATATATTTT	CSGQWGPGNTIYF
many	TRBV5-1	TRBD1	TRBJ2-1	TGCGCCAGCAGCTTGGGGGACAGGGGTAATGAGCAGTTCTTC	CASSLGDRGNEQFF
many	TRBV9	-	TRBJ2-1	TGTGCCAGCAGCAGTGACGGACGGCGGGGAAATGAGCAGTTCTTC	CASSSDGRRGNEQFF
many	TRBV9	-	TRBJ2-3	TGTGCCAGCAGCGTAGAGGCAGGTGCGACAGATACGCAGTATTTT	CASSVEAGATDTQYF
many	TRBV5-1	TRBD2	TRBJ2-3	TGCGCCAGCAGCTTGGGTTTGCGGGGGTACCGCACAGATACGCAGTATTTT	CASSLGLRGYRTDTQYF
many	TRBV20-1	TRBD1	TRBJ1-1	TGCAGTGCCAACGGACAGGGGGCGCGAGCTTTCTTT	CSANGQGARAFF
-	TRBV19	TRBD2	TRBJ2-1	TGTGCCGCCTCGGCCGGGGGGGTCTCCTACAATGAGCAGTTCTTC	CAASAGGVSYNEQFF
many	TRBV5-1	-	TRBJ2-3	TGCGCCAGCAGCTTGGTCGGCAGGGGGGCAGATACGCAGTATTTT	CASSLVGRGADTQYF
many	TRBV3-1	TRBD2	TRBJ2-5	TGTGCCAGCAGCCAAGTCTGGGCGGGGGTTCAAGAGACCCAGTACTTC	CASSQVWAGVQETQYF
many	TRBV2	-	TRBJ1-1	TGTGCCAGCAGTGAAGCAGGAGTGGCTCGGGCTTTCTTT	CASSEAGVARAFF
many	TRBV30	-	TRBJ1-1	TGTGCCTGGACAGGGCGTAAGAACACTGAAGCTTTCTTT	CAWTGRKNTEAFF
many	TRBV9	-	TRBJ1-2	TGTGCCAGCAGCGTAGCTACAAGGGACCCCGGCTACACCTTC	CASSVATRDPGYTF
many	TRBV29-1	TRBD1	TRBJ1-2	TGCAGCGTTGTGCTACAGGGGAAGGTAGACTATGGCTACACCTTC	CSVVLQGKVDYGYTF
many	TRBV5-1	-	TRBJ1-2	TGCGCCAGCCGGGAGGACAACTATGGCTACACCTTC	CASREDNYGYTF
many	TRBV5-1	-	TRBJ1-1	TGCGCCAGCAGGGCCCACGGGGCGAACACTGAAGCTTTCTTT	CASRAHGANTEAFF
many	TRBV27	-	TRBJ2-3	TGTGCCAGCAGTTTACAGATAACAGATACGCAGTATTTT	CASSLQITDTQYF
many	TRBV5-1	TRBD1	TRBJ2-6	TGCGCCAGCAGCCCAGGACAGGGTTACTCTGGGGCCAACGTCCTGACTTTC	CASSPGQGYSGANVLTF
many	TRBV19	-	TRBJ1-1	TGTGCCAGTAACTGGGGCAGAGAAGCTTTCTTT	CASNWGREAFF
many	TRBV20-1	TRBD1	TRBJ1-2	TGCAGTGCTAGAGTGTCGGGACAGGGGTTTGCCTACACCTTC	CSARVSGQGFAYTF
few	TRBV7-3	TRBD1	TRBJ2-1	TGTGCCAGCAGCTCAAACAGGGGCGGTGAGCAGTTCTTC	CASSSNRGGEQFF
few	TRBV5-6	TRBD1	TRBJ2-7	TGTGCCAGCAGATACGGACAGGCTGGCGAGCAGTACTTC	CASRYGQAGEQYF